A single sample gave rise to the 17 T cell receptor beta chains below, sequenced in a study of glioma-infiltrating T cells after dendritic cell vaccination. The method was immunoSEQ multiplex PCR; TCRdb's version includes in-frame clones alone and lacks a portion of them. The table has around 60,000 clones, roughly nine tenths seen once. The time point here: after dendritic cell vaccination, including at tumor progression/relapse. The starting material was blood, obtained after dendritic cell vaccination. The receptors derive from a human donor with glioblastoma.

The gene calls are TRBV12-2 and TRBJ2-7; TRBD2 is taken as the D call from the table, unchecked against the DNA. TRBV12-2 is shown as a pseudogene. The CDR3 spans 12 residues. The CDR3 DNA reads TGTGCAAGTCGCTCCGTATTGCGGCTCACGGACTTC. Translated: CASRSVLRLTDF.

V is TRBV4-1 and J is TRBJ2-4, with D unresolved. CDR1 and CDR2 (germline): MGHRA, YSYEKL. The CDR3 totals 16 residues. Trimming stripped 3 bases from V and 0 bases from J, with 12 bases between. CDR3 loop: CASSQTPGGAKNIQYF. In DNA, the CDR3 is TGCGCCAGCAGCCAGACCCCCGGCGGAGCCAAAAACATTCAGTACTTC.

The genes are TRBV7-2 and TRBJ1-2; 11 nucleotides line up with TRBD1. CDR3 length: 17 residues. V was pared by 5 bases and J by 4 bases, with 12 bases of the junction left unmatched. Looked up from germline, CDR1 is SGHTA and CDR2 is FQGNSA. The chain's CDR3 is CASSRRTGGGDGYGYTF. The CDR3 DNA reads as TGTGCCAGCAGCCGGAGGACAGGGGGCGGGGATGGCTATGGCTACACCTTC. The full variable domain, in which reference TRBV7-2 and TRBJ1-2 provide the parts outside the CDR3, is GAGVSQSPSNKVTEKGKDVELRCDPISGHTALYWYRQSLGQGLEFLIYFQGNSAPDKSGLPSDRFSAERTGGSVSTLTIQRTQQEDSAVYLCASSRRTGGGDGYGYTFGSGTRLTVV.

This sequence joins TRBV10-2 and TRBJ2-7; possibly TRBD1 for D (5 bases). This CDR3 region has 12 residues. From germline, CDR1 is WSHSY and CDR2 SAAADI. Trimming took off 6 bases at V and 3 bases at J, with 9 bases between the two ends. DNA for the CDR3: TGCGCCAGCAGGGACACCTACTACGAGCAGTACTTC. This gives the protein CASRDTYYEQYF.

The V gene is TRBV29-1, the J gene TRBJ2-3, with TRBD1 as a possible D gene (6 bases). V was pared by 5 bases and J by 3 bases, with 9 bases between. This CDR3 has 12 residues. Looked up from germline, CDR1 is SQVTM and CDR2 is ANQGSEA. CDR3 loop: CSVQQGTDTQYF. The CDR3 DNA reads as TGCAGCGTTCAGCAGGGGACAGATACGCAGTATTTT.

This clone was seen only a few times. The gene calls are TRBV25-1 and TRBJ2-3; 10 bases fit TRBD2. The germline gives CDR1 MGHDK, CDR2 SYGVNS. This CDR3 contains 15 residues. The junction had 9 bases not matched to a gene; V was cut back by 10 bases and J by 2 bases. The DNA for the CDR3 is TGTGCCACTCAAAATAGCGGGAGGTTCACAGATACGCAGTATTTT. It is translated as CATQNSGRFTDTQYF. Supplemented by reference TRBV25-1 and TRBJ2-3, the full variable domain reads EADIYQTPRYLVIGTGKKITLECSQTMGHDKMYWYQQDPGMELHLIHYSYGVNSTEKGDLSSESTVSRIRTEHFPLTLESARPSHTSQYLCATQNSGRFTDTQYFGPGTRLTVL.

The CDR3 spells CASSYAGQPQHF. The DNA for the CDR3 is TGTGCCAGCAGTTACGCCGGGCAGCCCCAGCATTTT. The chain uses TRBV6-6 and TRBJ1-5; D gene uncertain. Trimming took 2 bases from V and 7 from J, leaving 6 bases between them. Germline V gene sequence: CDR1 MNHNY, CDR2 SVGAGI (reference sequence). The length of the CDR3 is 12 residues.

The chain links TRBV9 to TRBJ1-3, with D perhaps TRBD1 (5 bases). This CDR3 spans 14 amino acids. V gave up 2 bases and J gave up 2 bases, with 8 bases separating them. Germline-derived CDR1 and CDR2 are SGDLS and YYNGEE. CDR3: CASSVGGPGNTIYF. CDR3 nucleotide sequence: TGTGCCAGCAGCGTCGGGGGACCTGGAAACACCATATATTTT. Supplemented by reference TRBV9 and TRBJ1-3, the full variable domain reads DSGVTQTPKHLITATGQRVTLRCSPRSGDLSVYWYQQSLDQGLQFLIQYYNGEERAKGNILERFSAQQFPDLHSELNLSSLELGDSALYFCASSVGGPGNTIYFGEGSWLTVV.

This chain connects TRBV14 to TRBJ2-3; weak D call: TRBD2 (6 bases). The germline CDR1 and CDR2 sequences are SGHDN and FVKESK. This CDR3 has 15 amino acids. The V and J ends lost 0 bases and 2 bases respectively, with 9 bases between them. The DNA for the CDR3 is TGTGCCAGCAGCCAAGAACTACTAGCCACAGATACGCAGTATTTT. Its protein is CASSQELLATDTQYF.

This chain connects TRBV11-2 to TRBJ1-4; 7 bases are shared with TRBD1. Germline values: CDR1 SGHAT, CDR2 FQNNGV. This CDR3 has 15 amino acids. The trim removed 0 bases at V and 7 bases at J, leaving 5 bases unmatched. The CDR3 region is CASSLETGRGEKLFF. The CDR3 DNA sequence: TGTGCCAGCAGCTTAGAGACAGGGAGAGGTGAAAAACTGTTTTTT.

The V and J genes are TRBV6-1 and TRBJ1-2; TRBD1 matches 9 bases. Germline CDR1 and CDR2: MNHNS and SASEGT. The V segment lost 8 bases and the J segment 6 bases; nucleotides outside the gene matches: 10. This CDR3 comprises 14 residues. CDR3 nucleotides: TGTGCCAGCGTCGGGACAGGGTATTTCAATGGCTACACCTTC. Its protein product is CASVGTGYFNGYTF.

This clone showed up just once. V and J are TRBV7-9 and TRBJ2-5; the D gene is possibly TRBD2 (6 bases). This CDR3 spans 15 amino acids. Germline values: CDR1 SEHNR, CDR2 FQNEAQ (reference sequence). V was cut by 6 bases and J by 5 bases, with 19 bases left in between. CDR3 coding DNA: TGTGCCAGCAGAGTATCGCTTCAACGGGAGGAGACCCAGTACTTC. This encodes CASRVSLQREETQYF.

The chain has TRBV7-6 and TRBJ1-3; TRBD1 aligns across 8 bases. CDR1 is SGHVS and CDR2 is FNYEAQ in the germline V gene. J was trimmed by 2 bases and V by 5 bases; bases with no gene match: 8. The CDR3 length is 16 residues. The DNA for the CDR3 is TGTGCCAGCAGCCCGCCCGGACAGGGAGCTGGAAACACCATATATTTT. As protein: CASSPPGQGAGNTIYF.

This clone has a single count. This chain links TRBV5-4 with TRBJ2-6; D not certain. Germline-derived CDR1 and CDR2 are SGHNT and YYREEE (reference sequence). The CDR3 runs 18 residues. V was pared by 7 bases and J by 5 bases, with 25 bases between. In nucleotides, the CDR3 is TGTGCCAGCTTTCACTCCGTACCAGACAAAAGTCGGGCCAACGTCCTGACTTTC. Its protein product is CASFHSVPDKSRANVLTF.

The V and J genes are TRBV6-1 and TRBJ1-2, with unresolved D. Germline CDR1 and CDR2: MNHNS and SASEGT. This CDR3 spans 13 amino acids. Trimming left V 6 bases short and J 4 bases short, with 12 bases between. DNA for the CDR3: TGTGCCAGCAGGGAGGCGTTCGGCTATGGCTACACCTTC. This sequence encodes CASREAFGYGYTF.

The rearrangement uses TRBV28 and TRBJ1-1; unclear D gene. Germline V gives CDR1 MDHEN, CDR2 SYDVKM. Between the trimmed V and J ends, which lost 6 bases and 5 bases, there was a span of 10 bases. CDR3 size: 12 residues. CDR3: CASRDRRTEAFF. CDR3 sequence (DNA): TGTGCCAGCAGGGATCGGCGGACTGAAGCTTTCTTT.

The V call is TRBV10-3, the J call TRBJ1-5, with TRBD1 identical over 7 bases. Germline V CDR1 and CDR2: ENHRY, SYGVKD. The CDR3 has 14 residues. V trimming: 4 bases; J trimming: 3 bases; junction bases outside the gene matches: 3. The CDR3 region is CAISATGNNQPQHF. The CDR3 DNA reads TGTGCCATCAGTGCGACAGGGAACAATCAGCCCCAGCATTTT.